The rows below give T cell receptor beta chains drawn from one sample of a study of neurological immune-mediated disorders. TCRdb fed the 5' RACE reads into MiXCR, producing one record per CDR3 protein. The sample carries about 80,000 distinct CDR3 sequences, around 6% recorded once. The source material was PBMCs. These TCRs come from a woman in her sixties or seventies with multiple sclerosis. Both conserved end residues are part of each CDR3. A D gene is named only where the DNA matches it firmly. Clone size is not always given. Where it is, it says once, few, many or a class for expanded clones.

CDR3aa: CASKGQGATNEKLFF
CDR3nt: TGTGCCAGCAAGGGCCAGGGCGCAACTAATGAAAAACTGTTTTTT
d_gene: NA
j_gene: TRBJ1-4
abundance: many
v_gene: TRBV6-5

CDR3aa: CASSHGGARNTEAFF
CDR3nt: TGTGCCAGCAGCCACGGGGGGGCGAGGAACACTGAAGCTTTCTTT
d_gene: NA
j_gene: TRBJ1-1
abundance: NA
v_gene: TRBV3-1

CDR3aa: CASSLLISLAWGGGFSTDTQYF
CDR3nt: TGTGCCAGCAGTTTACTCATCAGTCTAGCCTGGGGAGGGGGATTTAGCACAGATACGCAGTATTTT
d_gene: NA
j_gene: TRBJ2-3
abundance: few
v_gene: TRBV6-2/TRBV6-3

CDR3aa: CASSQNRNTEAFF
CDR3nt: TGTGCCAGCAGCCAAAACAGGAACACTGAAGCTTTCTTT
d_gene: NA
j_gene: TRBJ1-1
abundance: many
v_gene: TRBV3-1

CDR3aa: CSAREDRGLAFF
CDR3nt: TGCAGTGCTAGAGAAGACAGGGGACTGGCTTTCTTT
d_gene: TRBD1
j_gene: TRBJ1-1
abundance: many
v_gene: TRBV20-1

CDR3aa: CASSGGPGRPSQETQYF
CDR3nt: TGTGCCAGCTCCGGTGGACCAGGACGGCCCTCCCAAGAGACCCAGTACTTC
d_gene: NA
j_gene: TRBJ2-5
abundance: medium-sized
v_gene: TRBV10-3

CDR3aa: CASSPRTGLQETQYF
CDR3nt: TGTGCCAGCAGCCCTCGGACAGGGTTGCAAGAGACCCAGTACTTC
d_gene: TRBD1
j_gene: TRBJ2-5
abundance: many
v_gene: TRBV7-9

CDR3aa: CASSLAGDRYNEQFF
CDR3nt: TGCGCCAGCAGCTTGGCCGGGGACAGGTACAATGAGCAGTTCTTC
d_gene: TRBD1
j_gene: TRBJ2-1
abundance: many
v_gene: TRBV5-1

CDR3aa: CASSLTDRDGYTF
CDR3nt: TGCGCCAGCAGCTTGACCGACAGAGATGGCTACACCTTC
d_gene: NA
j_gene: TRBJ1-2
abundance: many
v_gene: TRBV5-1

CDR3aa: CSASPQTDYGYTF
CDR3nt: TGCAGTGCTAGTCCTCAAACTGACTATGGCTACACCTTC
d_gene: NA
j_gene: TRBJ1-2
abundance: many
v_gene: TRBV20-1

CDR3aa: CASSLAGFYNEQFF
CDR3nt: TGCGCCAGCAGCTTGGCAGGGTTCTACAATGAGCAGTTCTTC
d_gene: NA
j_gene: TRBJ2-1
abundance: many
v_gene: TRBV5-1

CDR3aa: CASSVDRVNTDTQYF
CDR3nt: TGTGCCAGCAGCGTTGACAGGGTAAACACAGATACGCAGTATTTT
d_gene: TRBD1
j_gene: TRBJ2-3
abundance: many
v_gene: TRBV7-8

CDR3aa: CSARDFSSGDSPLHF
CDR3nt: TGCAGTGCTAGAGATTTTAGCTCTGGTGATTCACCCCTCCACTTT
d_gene: NA
j_gene: TRBJ1-6
abundance: many
v_gene: TRBV20-1

CDR3aa: CSARDVAGPTYEQYF
CDR3nt: TGCAGTGCTAGAGATGTAGCGGGGCCAACCTACGAGCAGTACTTC
d_gene: TRBD2
j_gene: TRBJ2-7
abundance: many
v_gene: TRBV20-1

CDR3aa: CASSLPTTGSYEQYF
CDR3nt: TGTGCCAGCAGTTTACCTACGACAGGATCCTACGAGCAGTACTTC
d_gene: NA
j_gene: TRBJ2-7
abundance: many
v_gene: TRBV12-3/TRBV12-4

CDR3aa: CASSDSEAQYF
CDR3nt: TGTGCCAGCAGTGATTCGGAGGCCCAGTACTTC
d_gene: NA
j_gene: TRBJ2-5
abundance: many
v_gene: TRBV25-1

CDR3aa: CAISQDTGGNQPHHF
CDR3nt: TGTGCCATCAGCCAAGACACCGGGGGCAATCAGCCCCATCATTTT
d_gene: NA
j_gene: TRBJ1-5
abundance: NA
v_gene: TRBV10-3

CDR3aa: CASATTLARAETQYF
CDR3nt: TGTGCCAGCGCAACTACGCTAGCGAGGGCGGAGACCCAGTACTTC
d_gene: NA
j_gene: TRBJ2-5
abundance: many
v_gene: TRBV6-5

CDR3aa: CSNDPGVYNEQFF
CDR3nt: TGCAGTAACGACCCGGGGGTCTACAATGAGCAGTTCTTC
d_gene: NA
j_gene: TRBJ2-1
abundance: many
v_gene: TRBV20-1

CDR3aa: CSAPIGQASTEAFF
CDR3nt: TGCAGTGCCCCTATCGGACAGGCGAGCACTGAAGCTTTCTTT
d_gene: TRBD1
j_gene: TRBJ1-1
abundance: NA
v_gene: TRBV20-1

CDR3aa: CASSLDDRNIFRNGYTF
CDR3nt: TGCGCCAGCAGCTTGGACGACAGAAACATTTTCAGAAATGGCTACACCTTC
d_gene: NA
j_gene: TRBJ1-2
abundance: many
v_gene: TRBV5-1

CDR3aa: CASILRVEGNQPQHF
CDR3nt: TGTGCCAGTATTCTCAGGGTTGAGGGCAATCAGCCCCAGCATTTT
d_gene: NA
j_gene: TRBJ1-5
abundance: few
v_gene: TRBV19

CDR3aa: CASRRGVYGYTF
CDR3nt: TGTGCCAGCAGGCGAGGCGTCTATGGCTACACCTTC
d_gene: NA
j_gene: TRBJ1-2
abundance: many
v_gene: TRBV28

CDR3aa: CASSSYREAGELFF
CDR3nt: TGTGCCAGCAGTTCTTACAGGGAGGCCGGGGAGCTGTTTTTT
d_gene: NA
j_gene: TRBJ2-2
abundance: many
v_gene: TRBV6-2/TRBV6-3

CDR3aa: CASSLGHRTNEQFF
CDR3nt: TGCGCCAGCAGCCTCGGACATCGGACGAATGAGCAGTTCTTC
d_gene: NA
j_gene: TRBJ2-1
abundance: many
v_gene: TRBV5-1